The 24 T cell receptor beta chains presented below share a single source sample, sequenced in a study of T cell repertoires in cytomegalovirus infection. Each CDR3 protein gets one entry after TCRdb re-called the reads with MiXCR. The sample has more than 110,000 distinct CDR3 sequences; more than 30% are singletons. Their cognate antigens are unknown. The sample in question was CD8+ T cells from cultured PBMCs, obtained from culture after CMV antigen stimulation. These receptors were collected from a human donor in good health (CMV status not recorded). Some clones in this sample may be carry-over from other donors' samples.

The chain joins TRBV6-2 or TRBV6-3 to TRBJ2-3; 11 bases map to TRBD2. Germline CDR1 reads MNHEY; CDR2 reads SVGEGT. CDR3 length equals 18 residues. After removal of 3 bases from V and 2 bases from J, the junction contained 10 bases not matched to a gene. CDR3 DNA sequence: TGTGCCAGCAGTTATACCCCACTAGCGGGGGACGCCACAGATACGCAGTATTTT. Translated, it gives CASSYTPLAGDATDTQYF.

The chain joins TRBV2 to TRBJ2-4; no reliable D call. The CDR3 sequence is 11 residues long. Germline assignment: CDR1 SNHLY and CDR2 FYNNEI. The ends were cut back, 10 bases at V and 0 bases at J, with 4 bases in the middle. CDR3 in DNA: TGTGCCATACTAGCCAAAAACATTCAGTACTTC. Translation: CAILAKNIQYF.

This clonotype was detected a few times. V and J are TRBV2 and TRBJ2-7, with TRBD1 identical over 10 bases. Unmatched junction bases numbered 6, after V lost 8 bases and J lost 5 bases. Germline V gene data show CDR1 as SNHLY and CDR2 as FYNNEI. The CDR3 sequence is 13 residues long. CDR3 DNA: TGTGCCAGCCGGGACAGGGGAGTCCACGAGCAGTACTTC. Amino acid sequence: CASRDRGVHEQYF.

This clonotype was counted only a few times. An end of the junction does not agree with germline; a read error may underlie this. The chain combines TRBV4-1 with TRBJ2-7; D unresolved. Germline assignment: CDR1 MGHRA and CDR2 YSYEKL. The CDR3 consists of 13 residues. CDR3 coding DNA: TGTGCCAGCAGCCAAGATCCACCTTACGAGCAGTACTTC. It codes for CASSQDPPYEQYF.

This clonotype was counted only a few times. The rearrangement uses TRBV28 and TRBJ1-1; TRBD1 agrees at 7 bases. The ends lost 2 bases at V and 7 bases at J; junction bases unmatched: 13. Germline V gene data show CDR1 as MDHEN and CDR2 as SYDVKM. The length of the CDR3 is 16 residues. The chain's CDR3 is CASSLNPGQGDYEAFF. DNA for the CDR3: TGTGCCAGCAGTTTAAATCCGGGGCAGGGGGATTATGAAGCTTTCTTT.

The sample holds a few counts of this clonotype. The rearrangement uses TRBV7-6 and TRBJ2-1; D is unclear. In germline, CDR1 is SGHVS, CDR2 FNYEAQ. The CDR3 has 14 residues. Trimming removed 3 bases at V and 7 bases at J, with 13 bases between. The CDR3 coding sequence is TGTGCCAGCAGCTTTCTCCAAGTGGGGAATGAGCAGTTCTTC. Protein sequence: CASSFLQVGNEQFF. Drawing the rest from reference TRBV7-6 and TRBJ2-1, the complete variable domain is GAGVSQSPRYKVTKRGQDVALRCDPISGHVSLYWYRQALGQGPEFLTYFNYEAQQDKSGLPNDRFSAERPEGSISTLTIQRTEQRDSAMYRCASSFLQVGNEQFFGPGTRLTVL.

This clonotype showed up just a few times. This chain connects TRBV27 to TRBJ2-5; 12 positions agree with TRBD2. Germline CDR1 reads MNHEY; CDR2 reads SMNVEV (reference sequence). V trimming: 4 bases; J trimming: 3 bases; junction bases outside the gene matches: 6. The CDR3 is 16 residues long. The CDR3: CASSSRTSGAKETQYF. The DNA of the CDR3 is TGTGCCAGCAGTTCGAGGACTAGCGGGGCCAAAGAGACCCAGTACTTC.

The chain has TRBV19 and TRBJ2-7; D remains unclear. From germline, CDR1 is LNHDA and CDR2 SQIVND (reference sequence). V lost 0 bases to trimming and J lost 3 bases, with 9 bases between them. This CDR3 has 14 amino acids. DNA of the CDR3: TGTGCCAGTAGTATAGATCAAAAGGTCTACGAGCAGTACTTC. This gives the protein CASSIDQKVYEQYF.

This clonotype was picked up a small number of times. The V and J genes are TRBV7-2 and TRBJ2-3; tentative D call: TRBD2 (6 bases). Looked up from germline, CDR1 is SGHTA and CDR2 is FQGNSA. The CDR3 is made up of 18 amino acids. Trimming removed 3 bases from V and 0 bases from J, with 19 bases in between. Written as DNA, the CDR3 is TGTGCCAGCAGCTTGTTAGCGGTGACGACCTCTAGCACAGATACGCAGTATTTT. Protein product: CASSLLAVTTSSTDTQYF.

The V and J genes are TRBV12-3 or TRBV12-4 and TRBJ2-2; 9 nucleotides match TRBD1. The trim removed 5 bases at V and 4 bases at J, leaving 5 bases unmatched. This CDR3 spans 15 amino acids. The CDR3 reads CASSTRDRVTGELFF. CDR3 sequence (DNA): TGTGCCAGCAGTACCCGGGACAGGGTCACCGGGGAGCTGTTTTTT.

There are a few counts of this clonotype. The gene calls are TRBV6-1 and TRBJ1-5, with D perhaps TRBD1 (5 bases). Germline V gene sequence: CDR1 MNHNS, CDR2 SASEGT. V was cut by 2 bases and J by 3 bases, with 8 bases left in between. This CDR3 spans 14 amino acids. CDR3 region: CASSELGVNQPQHF. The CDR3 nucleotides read TGTGCCAGCAGTGAATTGGGGGTCAATCAGCCCCAGCATTTT.

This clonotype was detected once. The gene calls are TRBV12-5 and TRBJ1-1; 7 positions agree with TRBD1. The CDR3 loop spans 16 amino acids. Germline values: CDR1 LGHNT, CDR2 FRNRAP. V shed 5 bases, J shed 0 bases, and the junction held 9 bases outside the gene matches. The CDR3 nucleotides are TGTGCTAGTGGTCGCGGACAGGCGGTTTTGAACACTGAAGCTTTCTTT. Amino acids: CASGRGQAVLNTEAFF.

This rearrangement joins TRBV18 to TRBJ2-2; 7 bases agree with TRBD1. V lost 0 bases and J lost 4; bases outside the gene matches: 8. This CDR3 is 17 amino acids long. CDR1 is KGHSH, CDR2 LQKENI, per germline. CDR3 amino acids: CASSPPGQGVITGELFF. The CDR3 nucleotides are TGTGCCAGCTCACCACCGGGCCAGGGGGTTATCACCGGGGAGCTGTTTTTT. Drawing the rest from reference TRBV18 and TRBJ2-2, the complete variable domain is NAGVMQNPRHLVRRRGQEARLRCSPMKGHSHVYWYRQLPEEGLKFMVYLQKENIIDESGMPKERFSAEFPKEGPSILRIQQVVRGDSAAYFCASSPPGQGVITGELFFGEGSRLTVL.

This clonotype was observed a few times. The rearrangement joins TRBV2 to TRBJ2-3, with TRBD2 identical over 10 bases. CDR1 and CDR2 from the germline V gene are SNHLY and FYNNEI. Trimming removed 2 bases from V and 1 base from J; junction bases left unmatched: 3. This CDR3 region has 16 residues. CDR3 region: CASSESSGGGTDTQYF. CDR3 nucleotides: TGTGCCAGCAGTGAATCTAGCGGGGGCGGCACAGATACGCAGTATTTT. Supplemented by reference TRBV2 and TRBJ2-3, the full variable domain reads EPEVTQTPSHQVTQMGQEVILRCVPISNHLYFYWYRQILGQKVEFLVSFYNNEISEKSEIFDDQFSVERPDGSNFTLKIRSTKLEDSAMYFCASSESSGGGTDTQYFGPGTRLTVL.

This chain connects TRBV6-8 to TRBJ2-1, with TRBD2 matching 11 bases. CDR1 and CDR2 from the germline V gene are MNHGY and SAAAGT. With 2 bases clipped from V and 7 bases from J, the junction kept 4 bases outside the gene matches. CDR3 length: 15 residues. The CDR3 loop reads CASSYLAGGSNEQFF. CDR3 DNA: TGTGCCAGCAGTTACCTAGCGGGGGGTAGTAATGAGCAGTTCTTC.

The CDR3 here is CASSVGGGAGQTQYF. CDR3 bases: TGTGCCAGCAGCGTCGGCGGGGGGGCCGGCCAGACCCAGTACTTC. This chain joins TRBV9 and TRBJ2-5, with 9 bases matching TRBD2. The CDR3 loop spans 15 amino acids. Germline CDR1 is SGDLS and CDR2 is YYNGEE. J lost 6 bases, V lost 2 bases, and 8 bases had no gene match.

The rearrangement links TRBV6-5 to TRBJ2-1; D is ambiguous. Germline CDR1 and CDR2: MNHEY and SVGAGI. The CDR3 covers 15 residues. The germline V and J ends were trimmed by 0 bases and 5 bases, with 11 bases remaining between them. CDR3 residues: CASSYSGSAHNEQFF. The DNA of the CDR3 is TGTGCCAGCAGTTACTCAGGGTCAGCCCACAATGAGCAGTTCTTC.

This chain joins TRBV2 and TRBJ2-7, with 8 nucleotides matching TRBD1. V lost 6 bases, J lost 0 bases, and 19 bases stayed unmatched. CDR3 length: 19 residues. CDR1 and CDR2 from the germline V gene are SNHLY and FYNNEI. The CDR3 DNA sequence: TGTGCCAGCAGAGGGACACTAGGGAGACAGGGGACGAGCTCCTACGAGCAGTACTTC. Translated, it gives CASRGTLGRQGTSSYEQYF. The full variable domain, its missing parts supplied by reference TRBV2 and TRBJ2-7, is EPEVTQTPSHQVTQMGQEVILRCVPISNHLYFYWYRQILGQKVEFLVSFYNNEISEKSEIFDDQFSVERPDGSNFTLKIRSTKLEDSAMYFCASRGTLGRQGTSSYEQYFGPGTRLTVT.

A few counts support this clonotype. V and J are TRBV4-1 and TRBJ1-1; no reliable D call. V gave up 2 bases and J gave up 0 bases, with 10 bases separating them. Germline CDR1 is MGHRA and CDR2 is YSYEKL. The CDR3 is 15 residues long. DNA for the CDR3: TGCGCCAGCAGCCAATTGTACCAAATGAACACTGAAGCTTTCTTT. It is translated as CASSQLYQMNTEAFF.

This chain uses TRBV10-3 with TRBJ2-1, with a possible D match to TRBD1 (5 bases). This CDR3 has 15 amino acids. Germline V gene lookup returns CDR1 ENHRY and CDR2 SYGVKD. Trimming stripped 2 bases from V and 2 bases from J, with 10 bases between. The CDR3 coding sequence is TGTGCCATCAGTGAGCCCGCGACAGCCTACAATGAGCAGTTCTTC. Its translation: CAISEPATAYNEQFF.

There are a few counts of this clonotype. CDR3 in DNA: TGTGCCAGCAGTAGCCCTTACAGCTACGAGCAGTACTTC. Its translation is CASSSPYSYEQYF. The chain has TRBV7-2 and TRBJ2-7; D is uncertain. Trimming cost V 6 bases and J 3 bases, with 12 bases left between them. Germline-derived CDR1 and CDR2 are SGHTA and FQGNSA. This CDR3 spans 13 amino acids.

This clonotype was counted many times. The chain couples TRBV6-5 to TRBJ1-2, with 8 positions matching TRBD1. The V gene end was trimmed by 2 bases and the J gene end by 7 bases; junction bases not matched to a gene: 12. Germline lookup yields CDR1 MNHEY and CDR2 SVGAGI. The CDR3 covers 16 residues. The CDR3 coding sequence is TGTGCCAGCAGTTACGGAGCCGGACAGGGCCTTTTTGGCTACACCTTC. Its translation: CASSYGAGQGLFGYTF.

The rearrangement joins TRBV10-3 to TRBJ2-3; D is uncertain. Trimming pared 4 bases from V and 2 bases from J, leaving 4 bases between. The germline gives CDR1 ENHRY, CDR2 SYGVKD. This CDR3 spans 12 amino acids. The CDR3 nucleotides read TGTGCCATCAGTGGGGACACAGATACGCAGTATTTT. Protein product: CAISGDTDTQYF.

CDR3 nucleotide sequence: TGCAGCGTTGAGACAGGGGCGAACACCGGGGAGCTGTTTTTT. Translated, it gives CSVETGANTGELFF. This chain connects TRBV29-1 to TRBJ2-2, with 8 bases that match TRBD1. Germline V lookup: CDR1 SQVTM, CDR2 ANQGSEA. This CDR3 comprises 14 residues. V was clipped by 3 bases and J by 0 bases; unmatched bases: 0.